This T cell receptor (beta chain) emerged from a study of blood T cells in healthy people across ages. Total RNA, at least 5.5 micrograms per sample, came from PBMCs. The V gene end was trimmed by 8 bases and the J gene end by 4 bases; junction bases not matched to a gene: 5. Germline V gives CDR1 SGHTA, CDR2 FQGNSA. The CDR3 length is 13 residues. Sample-barcoded 5' priming and a J-beta primer mix drove a second PCR of about 7 to 12 cycles. MiXCR, applied by TCRdb to the 5' RACE reads, yields one record per CDR3 protein. There are roughly 2 million distinct CDR3 sequences in the sample; 49% occur only once, and approximately 2% lies in the top ten.

The TCR comes from a woman aged 40 to 50 in good health. Sequencing was done on a sample of blood. The rearrangement uses TRBV7-2 and TRBJ2-3; 8 nucleotides line up with TRBD2. This chain's CDR3 is CASLAGGADTQYF. The DNA of the CDR3 is TGTGCCAGCTTGGCGGGGGGCGCAGATACGCAGTATTTT.